Detailed here is one T cell receptor beta chain. Its target is not known. The table came from immunoSEQ multiplex PCR; TCRdb's copy has only in-frame clones and leaves some out. Altogether hundreds of thousands of clones are present, 86% being singletons, with the ten largest covering around 11%. This specimen comes from a study of Ad26.COV2.S vaccination and SARS-CoV-2 variants. Study summary: Of the COV1001 trial arms, the Ad26.COV2.S arm included the donor. Study findings and constraints: People who got the vaccine had more spike-specific TCR breadth than people who got placebo.

This CDR3 is 14 amino acids long. The V gene's germline CDR1 is SGHTA and CDR2 FQGNSA. J was trimmed by 5 bases and V by 7 bases; bases with no gene match: 7. Treatment reported: roughly 19 received Ad26.COV2.S at low or high dose, single or two shots; five or six received placebo; per-sample allocation not given. Collection of samples fell on day 63 after the first vaccine or placebo injection. This adult donor, from Boston, was 18-55 years old. The shot given was an Ad26 vector that makes Wuhan-strain SARS-CoV-2 spike. This chain connects TRBV7-2 to TRBJ2-5; 10 bases agree with TRBD2. The clonotype originates from a person aged 18-60 years who received the Ad26.COV2.S COVID-19 vaccine or a placebo. This specimen was peripheral blood, taken in a trial of Ad26.COV2.S vaccine versus placebo. This chain's CDR3 is CASTASGGAETQYF. Written as DNA, the CDR3 is TGTGCCAGCACGGCTAGCGGGGGTGCTGAGACCCAGTACTTC.